The present entry profiles one TCR beta chain with its context. Its specific antigen is unknown. The sample holds no much larger clone one base away, and base qualities are not on file. This entry comes from a study of T cells after posttransplantation cyclophosphamide (TCRdb year 2016). Concerning the study at large: Using TRB sequencing, the study followed how the T cell repertoire rebuilt after myeloablative bone marrow transplantation with posttransplantation cyclophosphamide given as GVHD prophylaxis. Samples from 30 to 35 PTCy-treated patients, along with samples from some 17 of their related bone marrow donors, underwent antigen receptor sequencing. Blood from every one of the 30 to 35 PTCy patients who had 1-year posttransplant specimens underwent TRB sequencing. In 3 patients, up to roughly 3 additional blood samples taken between 2 and 5.2 years after transplant also underwent TRB sequencing, as did pretransplant blood from a handful of patients. TRA and TRB clonality were tightly correlated in roughly ten samples, so subsequent TCR analyses focused on TRB only. Public TRB sequences were checked against a database of over 3,600 sequences associated with responses to pathogens, tumor antigens, self-antigens and alloantigens. What the authors observed across the whole study: Across the roughly 48 patients, TRB clonality was highly associated with recipient CMV seropositivity and CMV reactivation, and diversity with PTCy was similar to that in the CNI/methotrexate controls. Donor-recipient similarity was low at 1-2 months but rose over the first year, and later blood repertoires were often dominated by donor CD8+ memory clones. The TRB repertoires of T cells infiltrating skin or the GI tract showed only limited overlap with the TRB repertoires found in blood.

Viable CD3+CD4+ or CD3+CD8+ cells that were CCR7+CD45RA+CD45RO-CD95-CD27+CD28+ were defined as naive T cells. Related bone marrow donors provided peripheral blood samples on the day of marrow donation. Mononuclear cells from peripheral blood and bone marrow were separated by Ficoll-Hypaque density centrifugation and then cryopreserved. Sorting of CD4+ and CD8+ T cells, including naive and memory subsets, was performed by FACS on a FACSAria II. Genomic DNA was the input for TRB sequencing, which was run either with the immunoSEQ assay at survey resolution or with the hsTCRB kit. The authors' pipeline ran thus. The immunoSEQ software was used for initial read processing, and the LymphoSeq R package was used for repertoire analyses. Clonality was calculated as 1 minus normalized Shannon entropy, and the Gini coefficient was also calculated for each TRB dataset. Phenotypes of unsorted samples were inferred by mapping TRB sequences from sorted subsets of the recipient or donor onto the same recipient's unsorted samples. TCRdb stores this immuneACCESS table with in-frame sequences only. Part of the clones is absent; in the studies checked, under half of the shortfall reflects unresolved V genes, and no reason is known for the rest. V and J calls and clone size are given by that table; D and trimming were obtained from the DNA. The sample table contains under 35,000 clones; only one count was recorded for 75% to 95% of them. Of the sample, less than 0.25% is held by the ten largest clones.

Sequences were obtained from naive CD4+ T cells sorted from PBMCs. The clonotype originates from a woman between 55 and 75 years old in good health, CMV-negative, and a related stem cell transplant donor.

The nucleotides are TGTGCCAGCAGCTTAACTAGCGGGGGGTCCACAGATACGCAGTATTTT. Translation gives CASSLTSGGSTDTQYF. The chain couples TRBV11-2 to TRBJ2-3, with 12 bases aligning to TRBD2. The germline V and J ends show losses of 2 bases and 2 bases respectively, and no gene match explains 2 bases of the junction. For CDR1 and CDR2, the germline V gene lists SGHAT and FQNNGV. Reading from cysteine to phenylalanine, the CDR3 counts 16 amino acids. The sequence is cut down to CDR3 DNA, 48 bases in frame from base 1.